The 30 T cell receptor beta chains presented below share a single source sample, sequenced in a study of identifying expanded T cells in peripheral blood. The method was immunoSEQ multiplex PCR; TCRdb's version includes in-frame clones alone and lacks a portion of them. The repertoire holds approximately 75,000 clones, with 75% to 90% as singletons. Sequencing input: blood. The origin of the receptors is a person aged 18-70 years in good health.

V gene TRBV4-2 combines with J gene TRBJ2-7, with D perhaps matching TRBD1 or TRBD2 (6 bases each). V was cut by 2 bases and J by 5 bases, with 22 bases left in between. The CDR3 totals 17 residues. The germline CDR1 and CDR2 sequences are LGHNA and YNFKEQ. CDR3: CASSQSWAGRPGDEQYF. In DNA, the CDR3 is TGTGCCAGCAGCCAAAGTTGGGCCGGGAGACCAGGGGACGAGCAGTACTTC.

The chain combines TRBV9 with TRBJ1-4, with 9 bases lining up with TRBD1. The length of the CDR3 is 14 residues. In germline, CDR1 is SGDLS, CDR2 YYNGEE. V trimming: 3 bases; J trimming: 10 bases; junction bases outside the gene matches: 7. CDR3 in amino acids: CASSAGQGNTKLFF. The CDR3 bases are TGTGCCAGCAGCGCCGGACAGGGGAACACAAAACTGTTTTTT.

The CDR3 sequence: CASSPTRGGGETQYF. The DNA for the CDR3 is TGTGCCAGCAGCCCCACGCGGGGGGGCGGGGAGACCCAGTACTTC. This chain joins TRBV7-8 and TRBJ2-5, with TRBD2 identical over 9 bases. The CDR3 has 15 amino acids. CDR1 is SGHVS and CDR2 is FQNEAQ in the germline V gene. V lost 5 bases, J lost 5 bases, and 9 bases stayed unmatched.

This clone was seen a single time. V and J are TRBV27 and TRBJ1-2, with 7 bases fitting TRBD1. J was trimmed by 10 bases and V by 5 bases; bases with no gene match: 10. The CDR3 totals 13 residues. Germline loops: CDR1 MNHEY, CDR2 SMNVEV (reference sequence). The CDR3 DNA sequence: TGTGCCAGCAGTCAGAGGGGACAGTATCCCTACACCTTC. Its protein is CASSQRGQYPYTF.

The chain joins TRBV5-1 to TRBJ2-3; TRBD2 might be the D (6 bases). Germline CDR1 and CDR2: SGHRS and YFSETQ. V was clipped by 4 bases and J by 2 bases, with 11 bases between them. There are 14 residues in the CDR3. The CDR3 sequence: CASSTDYLTDTQYF. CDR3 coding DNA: TGCGCCAGCAGCACGGACTACCTCACAGATACGCAGTATTTT.

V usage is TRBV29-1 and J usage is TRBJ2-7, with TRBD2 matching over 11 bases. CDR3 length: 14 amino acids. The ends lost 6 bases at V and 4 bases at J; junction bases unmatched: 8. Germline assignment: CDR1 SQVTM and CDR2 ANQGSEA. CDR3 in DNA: TGCAGCGTCCCAGCCGGACTAGCGGGTTACGAGCAGTACTTC. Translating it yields CSVPAGLAGYEQYF.

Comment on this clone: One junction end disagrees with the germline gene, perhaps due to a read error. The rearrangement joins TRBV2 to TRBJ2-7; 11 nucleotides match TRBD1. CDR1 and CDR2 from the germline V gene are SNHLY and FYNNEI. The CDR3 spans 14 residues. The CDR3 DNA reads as TGTGCCAGCAGTGGGGACAGGGGGGCCTACGAGCAGCACTTC. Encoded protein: CASSGDRGAYEQHF.

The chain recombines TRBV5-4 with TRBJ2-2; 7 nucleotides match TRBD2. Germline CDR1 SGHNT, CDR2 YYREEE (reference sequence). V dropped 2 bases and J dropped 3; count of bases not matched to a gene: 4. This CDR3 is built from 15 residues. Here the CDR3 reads CASSLGGGYTGELFF. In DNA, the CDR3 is TGTGCCAGCAGCTTAGGCGGGGGTTACACCGGGGAGCTGTTTTTT.

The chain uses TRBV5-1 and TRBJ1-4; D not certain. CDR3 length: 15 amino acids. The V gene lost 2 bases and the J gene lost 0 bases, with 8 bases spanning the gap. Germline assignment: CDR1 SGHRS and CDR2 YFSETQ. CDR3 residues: CASSFWGATNEKLFF. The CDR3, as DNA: TGCGCCAGCAGCTTTTGGGGTGCAACTAATGAAAAACTGTTTTTT.

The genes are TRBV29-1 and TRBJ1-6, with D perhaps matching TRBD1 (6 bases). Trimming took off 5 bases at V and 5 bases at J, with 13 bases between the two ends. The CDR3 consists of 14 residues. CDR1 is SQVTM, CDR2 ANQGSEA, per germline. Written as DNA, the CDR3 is TGCAGCGTTCGGGACACGATCAATAATTCACCCCTCCACTTT. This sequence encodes CSVRDTINNSPLHF. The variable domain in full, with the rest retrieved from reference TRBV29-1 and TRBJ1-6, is SAVISQKPSRDICQRGTSLTIQCQVDSQVTMMFWYRQQPGQSLTLIATANQGSEATYESGFVIDKFPISRPNLTFSTLTVSNMSPEDSSIYLCSVRDTINNSPLHFGNGTRLTVT.

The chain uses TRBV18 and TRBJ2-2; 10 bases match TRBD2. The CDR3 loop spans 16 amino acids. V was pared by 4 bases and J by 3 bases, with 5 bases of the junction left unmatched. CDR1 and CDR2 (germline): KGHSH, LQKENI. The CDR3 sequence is CASSRAAGGDTGELFF. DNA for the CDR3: TGTGCCAGCTCACGAGCAGCGGGAGGGGACACCGGGGAGCTGTTTTTT.

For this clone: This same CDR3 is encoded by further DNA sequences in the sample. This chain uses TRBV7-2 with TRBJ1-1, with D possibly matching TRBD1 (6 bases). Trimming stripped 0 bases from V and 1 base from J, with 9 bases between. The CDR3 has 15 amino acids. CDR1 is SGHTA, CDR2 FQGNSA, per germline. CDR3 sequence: CASSLAAGANTEAFF. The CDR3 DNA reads TGTGCCAGCAGCTTAGCGGCAGGGGCGAACACTGAAGCTTTCTTT.

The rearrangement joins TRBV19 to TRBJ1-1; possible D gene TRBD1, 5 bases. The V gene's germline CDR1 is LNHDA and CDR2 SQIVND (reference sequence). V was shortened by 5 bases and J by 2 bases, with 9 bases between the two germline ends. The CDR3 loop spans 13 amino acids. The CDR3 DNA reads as TGTGCCAGTAGTTCGACAGTCAACACTGAAGCTTTCTTT. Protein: CASSSTVNTEAFF.

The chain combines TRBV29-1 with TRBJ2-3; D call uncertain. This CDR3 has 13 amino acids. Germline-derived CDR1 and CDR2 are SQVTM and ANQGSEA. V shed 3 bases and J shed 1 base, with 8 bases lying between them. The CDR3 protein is CSVENRGTDTQYF. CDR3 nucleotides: TGCAGCGTTGAGAACCGAGGCACAGATACGCAGTATTTT.

In DNA, the CDR3 is TGCGCCAGCAGCTGGACAGAGACCCTACAAGAGACCCAGTACTTC. Translated: CASSWTETLQETQYF. The genes are TRBV5-1 and TRBJ2-5; D perhaps matches TRBD1 (6 bases). The CDR3 totals 15 residues. Germline values: CDR1 SGHRS, CDR2 YFSETQ. With 3 bases removed from V and 2 bases from J, the gap between germline ends came to 14 bases.

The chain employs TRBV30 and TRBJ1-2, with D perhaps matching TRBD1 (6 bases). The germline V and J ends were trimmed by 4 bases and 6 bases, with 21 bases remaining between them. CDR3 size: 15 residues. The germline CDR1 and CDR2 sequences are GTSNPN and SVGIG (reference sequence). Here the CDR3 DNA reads TGTGCCTGGAATAAACAGGGCAGTAGTGTGAATGGCTACACCTTC. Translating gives CAWNKQGSSVNGYTF.

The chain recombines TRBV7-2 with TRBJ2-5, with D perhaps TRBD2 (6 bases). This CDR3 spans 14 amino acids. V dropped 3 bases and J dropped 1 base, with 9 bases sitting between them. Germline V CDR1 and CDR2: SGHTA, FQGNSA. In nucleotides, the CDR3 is TGTGCCAGCAGCTTGGGCGGGGCCCAAGAGACCCAGTACTTC. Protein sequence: CASSLGGAQETQYF.

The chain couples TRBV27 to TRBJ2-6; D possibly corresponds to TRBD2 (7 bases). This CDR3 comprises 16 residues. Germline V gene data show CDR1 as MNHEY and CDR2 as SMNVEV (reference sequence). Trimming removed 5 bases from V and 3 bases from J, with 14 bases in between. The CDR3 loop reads CASSGGGGRGANVLTF. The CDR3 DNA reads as TGTGCCAGCAGTGGGGGCGGGGGCCGTGGGGCCAACGTCCTGACTTTC. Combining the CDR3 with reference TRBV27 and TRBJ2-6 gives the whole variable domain EAQVTQNPRYLITVTGKKLTVTCSQNMNHEYMSWYRQDPGLGLRQIYYSMNVEVTDKGDVPEGYKVSRKEKRNFPLILESPSPNQTSLYFCASSGGGGRGANVLTFGAGSRLTVL.

In DNA form, the CDR3 reads TGTGCCAGCTCACCGGACAGCCAAAACATTCAGTACTTC. The encoded protein is CASSPDSQNIQYF. This chain joins TRBV18 and TRBJ2-4; a possible D gene is TRBD1 (6 bases). Trimming stripped 3 bases from V and 5 bases from J, with 8 bases between. The CDR3 is 13 amino acids. Germline lookup yields CDR1 KGHSH and CDR2 LQKENI.

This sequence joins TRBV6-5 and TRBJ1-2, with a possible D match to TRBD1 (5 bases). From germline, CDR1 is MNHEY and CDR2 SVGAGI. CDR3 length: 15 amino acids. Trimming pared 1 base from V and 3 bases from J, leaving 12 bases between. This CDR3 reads CASSYYQGNDYGYTF. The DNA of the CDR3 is TGTGCCAGCAGTTACTACCAGGGAAATGACTATGGCTACACCTTC.

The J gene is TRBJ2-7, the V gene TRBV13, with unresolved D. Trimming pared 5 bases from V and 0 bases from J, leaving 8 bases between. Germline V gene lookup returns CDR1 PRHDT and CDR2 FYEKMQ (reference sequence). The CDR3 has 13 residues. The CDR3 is CASSPANSYEQYF. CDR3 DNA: TGTGCCAGCAGCCCTGCAAACTCCTACGAGCAGTACTTC.

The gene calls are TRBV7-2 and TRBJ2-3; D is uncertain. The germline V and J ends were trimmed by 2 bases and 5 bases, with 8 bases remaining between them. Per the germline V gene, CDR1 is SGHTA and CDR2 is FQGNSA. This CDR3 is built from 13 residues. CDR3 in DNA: TGTGCCAGCAGCTTAAGATGGGTAGATACGCAGTATTTT. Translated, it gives CASSLRWVDTQYF.

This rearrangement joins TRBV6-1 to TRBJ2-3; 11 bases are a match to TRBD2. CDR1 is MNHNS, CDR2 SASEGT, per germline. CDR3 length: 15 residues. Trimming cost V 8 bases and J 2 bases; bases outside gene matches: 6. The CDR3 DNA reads TGTGCCAGCGTTACTAGCGGGGGAAACACAGATACGCAGTATTTT. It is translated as CASVTSGGNTDTQYF.

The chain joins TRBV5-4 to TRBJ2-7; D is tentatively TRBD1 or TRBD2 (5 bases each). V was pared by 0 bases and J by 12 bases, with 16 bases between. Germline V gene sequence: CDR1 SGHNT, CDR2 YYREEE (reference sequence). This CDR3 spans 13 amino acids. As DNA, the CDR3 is TGTGCCAGCAGCTTGGTCGGGGCCGCCCCGTGGTACTTC. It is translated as CASSLVGAAPWYF.

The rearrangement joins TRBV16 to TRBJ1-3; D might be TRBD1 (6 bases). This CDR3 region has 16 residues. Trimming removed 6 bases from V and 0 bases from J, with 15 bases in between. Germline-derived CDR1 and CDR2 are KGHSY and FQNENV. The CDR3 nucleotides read TGTGCCAGCAGTCGGACAGCGATGAGCTCTGGAAACACCATATATTTT. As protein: CASSRTAMSSGNTIYF. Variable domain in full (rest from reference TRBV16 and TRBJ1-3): GEEVAQTPKHLVRGEGQKAKLYCAPIKGHSYVFWYQQVLKNEFKFLISFQNENVFDETGMPKERFSAKCLPNSPCSLEIQATKLEDSAVYFCASSRTAMSSGNTIYFGEGSWLTVV.

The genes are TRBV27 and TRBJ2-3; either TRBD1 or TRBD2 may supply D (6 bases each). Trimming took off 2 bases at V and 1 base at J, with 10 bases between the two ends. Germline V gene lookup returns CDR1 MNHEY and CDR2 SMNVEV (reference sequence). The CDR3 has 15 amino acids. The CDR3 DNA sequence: TGTGCCAGCAGTTTAAGGGGGGACGGCACAGATACGCAGTATTTT. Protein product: CASSLRGDGTDTQYF.

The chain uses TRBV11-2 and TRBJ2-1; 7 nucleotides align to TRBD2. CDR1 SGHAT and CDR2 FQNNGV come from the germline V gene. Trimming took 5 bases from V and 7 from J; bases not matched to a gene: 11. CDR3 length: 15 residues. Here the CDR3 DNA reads TGTGCCAGCAGCAAGGACGGGGGGTATCGGAATGAGCAGTTCTTC. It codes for CASSKDGGYRNEQFF.

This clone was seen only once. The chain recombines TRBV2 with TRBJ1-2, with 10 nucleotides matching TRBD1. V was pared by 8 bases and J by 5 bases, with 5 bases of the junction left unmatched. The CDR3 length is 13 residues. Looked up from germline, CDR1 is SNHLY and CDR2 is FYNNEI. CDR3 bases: TGTGCCAGCGGGGACAGGGGCGAATATGGCTACACCTTC. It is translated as CASGDRGEYGYTF.

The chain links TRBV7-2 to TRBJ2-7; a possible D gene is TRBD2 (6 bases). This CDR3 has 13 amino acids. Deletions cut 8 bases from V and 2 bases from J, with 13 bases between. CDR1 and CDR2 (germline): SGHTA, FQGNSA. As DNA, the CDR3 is TGTGCCAGCGGGGGAGGAGCCACCTACGAGCAGTACTTC. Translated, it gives CASGGGATYEQYF.

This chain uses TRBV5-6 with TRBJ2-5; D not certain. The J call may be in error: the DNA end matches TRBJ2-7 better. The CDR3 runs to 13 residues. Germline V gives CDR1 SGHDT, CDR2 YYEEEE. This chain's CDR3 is CASSHAQGHEQYF. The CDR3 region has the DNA TGTGCCAGCAGCCATGCCCAAGGCCACGAGCAGTACTTC.